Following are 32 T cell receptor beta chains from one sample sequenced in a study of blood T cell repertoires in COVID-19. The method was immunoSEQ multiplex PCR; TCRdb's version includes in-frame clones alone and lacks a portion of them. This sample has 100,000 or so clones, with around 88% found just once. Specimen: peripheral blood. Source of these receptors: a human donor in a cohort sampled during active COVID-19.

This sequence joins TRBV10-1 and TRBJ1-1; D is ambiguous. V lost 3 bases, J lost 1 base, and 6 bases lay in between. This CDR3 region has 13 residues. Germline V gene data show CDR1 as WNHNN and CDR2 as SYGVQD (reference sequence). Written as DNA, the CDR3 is TGCGCCAGCAGTGAAGCTCCGAACACTGAAGCTTTCTTT. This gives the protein CASSEAPNTEAFF.

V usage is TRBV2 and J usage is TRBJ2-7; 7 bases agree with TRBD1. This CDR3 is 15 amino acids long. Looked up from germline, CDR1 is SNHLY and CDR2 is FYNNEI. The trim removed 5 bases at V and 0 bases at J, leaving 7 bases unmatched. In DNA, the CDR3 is TGTGCCAGCAGTCAATCAGGGGGAAGCTCCTACGAGCAGTACTTC. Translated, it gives CASSQSGGSSYEQYF.

The chain's CDR3 is CASTAWGPRDGYTF. The CDR3 DNA is TGTGCCAGCACCGCCTGGGGCCCCCGGGATGGCTACACCTTC. The rearrangement joins TRBV6-6 to TRBJ1-2; TRBD1 might be the D (5 bases). Between the trimmed V and J ends, which lost 7 bases and 6 bases, there was a span of 18 bases. The germline V gene has CDR1 MNHNY and CDR2 SVGAGI (reference sequence). The CDR3 consists of 14 residues.

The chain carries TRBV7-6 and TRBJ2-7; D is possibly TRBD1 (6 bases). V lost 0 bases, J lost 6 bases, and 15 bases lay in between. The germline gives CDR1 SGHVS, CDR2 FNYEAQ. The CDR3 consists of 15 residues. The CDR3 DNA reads TGTGCCAGCAGCTTAGCCCCGGGACAAAGGGGCGAGCAGTACTTC. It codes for CASSLAPGQRGEQYF.

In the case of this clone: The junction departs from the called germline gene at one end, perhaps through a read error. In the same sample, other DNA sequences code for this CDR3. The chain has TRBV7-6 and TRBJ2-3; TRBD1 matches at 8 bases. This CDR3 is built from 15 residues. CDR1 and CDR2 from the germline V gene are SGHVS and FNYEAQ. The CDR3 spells CASSLGTGRTDTQYF. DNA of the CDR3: TGTGCCAGCAGCTTGGGGACAGGACGCACAGATACACAGTATTTT.

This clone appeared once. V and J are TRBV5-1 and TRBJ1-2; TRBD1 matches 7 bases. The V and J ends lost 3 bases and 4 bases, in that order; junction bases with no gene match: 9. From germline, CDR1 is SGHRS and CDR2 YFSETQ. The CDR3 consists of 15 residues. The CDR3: CASSWDATGFYGYTF. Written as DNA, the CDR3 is TGCGCCAGCAGCTGGGACGCGACAGGGTTCTATGGCTACACCTTC.

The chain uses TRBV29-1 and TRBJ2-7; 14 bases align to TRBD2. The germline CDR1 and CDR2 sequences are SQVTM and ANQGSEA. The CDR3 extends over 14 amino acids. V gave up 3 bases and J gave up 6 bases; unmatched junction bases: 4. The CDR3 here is CSVDRGLAGVEQYF. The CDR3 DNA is TGCAGCGTTGACCGGGGACTAGCGGGAGTCGAGCAGTACTTC.

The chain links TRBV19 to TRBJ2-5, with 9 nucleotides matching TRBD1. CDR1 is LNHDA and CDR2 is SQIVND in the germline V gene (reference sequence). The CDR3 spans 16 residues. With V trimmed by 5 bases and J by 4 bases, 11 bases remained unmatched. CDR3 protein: CASSPEVTGGAETQYF. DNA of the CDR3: TGTGCCAGTAGTCCCGAGGTTACAGGGGGCGCAGAGACCCAGTACTTC. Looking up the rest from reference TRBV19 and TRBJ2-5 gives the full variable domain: DGGITQSPKYLFRKEGQNVTLSCEQNLNHDAMYWYRQDPGQGLRLIYYSQIVNDFQKGDIAEGYSVSREKKESFPLTVTSAQKNPTAFYLCASSPEVTGGAETQYFGPGTRLLVL.

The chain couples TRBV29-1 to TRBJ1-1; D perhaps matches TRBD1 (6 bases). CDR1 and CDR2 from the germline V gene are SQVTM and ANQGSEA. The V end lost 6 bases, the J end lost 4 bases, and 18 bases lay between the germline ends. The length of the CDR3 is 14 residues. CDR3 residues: CSVLSYQGPTEAFF. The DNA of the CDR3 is TGCAGCGTCCTATCCTACCAGGGGCCCACTGAAGCTTTCTTT.

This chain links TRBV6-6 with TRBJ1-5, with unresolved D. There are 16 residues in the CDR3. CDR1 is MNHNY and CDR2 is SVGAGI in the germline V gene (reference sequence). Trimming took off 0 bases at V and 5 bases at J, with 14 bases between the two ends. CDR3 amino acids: CASSYSRGIGDQPQHF. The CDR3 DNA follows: TGTGCCAGCAGTTACTCGCGAGGGATCGGGGATCAGCCCCAGCATTTT.

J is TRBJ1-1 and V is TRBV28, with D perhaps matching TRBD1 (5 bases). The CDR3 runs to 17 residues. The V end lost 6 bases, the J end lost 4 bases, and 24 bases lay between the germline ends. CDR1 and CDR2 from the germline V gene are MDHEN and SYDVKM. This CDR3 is CASRRRDFITRRTEAFF. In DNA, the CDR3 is TGTGCCAGCAGGCGAAGGGACTTTATAACGAGACGCACTGAAGCTTTCTTT.

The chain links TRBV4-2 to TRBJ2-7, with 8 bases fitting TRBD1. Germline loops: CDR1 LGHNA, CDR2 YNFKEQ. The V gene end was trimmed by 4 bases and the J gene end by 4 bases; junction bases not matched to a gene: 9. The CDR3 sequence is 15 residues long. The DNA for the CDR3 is TGTGCCAGCAGCCTCCATGGACAGGGCGGTTACGAGCAGTACTTC. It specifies CASSLHGQGGYEQYF.

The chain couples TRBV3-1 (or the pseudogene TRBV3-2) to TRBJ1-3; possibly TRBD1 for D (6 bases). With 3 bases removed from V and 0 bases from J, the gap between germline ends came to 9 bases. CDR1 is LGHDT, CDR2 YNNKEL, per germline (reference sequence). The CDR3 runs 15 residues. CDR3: CASSQDSISGNTIYF. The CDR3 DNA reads TGTGCCAGCAGCCAGGACAGTATCTCTGGAAACACCATATATTTT.

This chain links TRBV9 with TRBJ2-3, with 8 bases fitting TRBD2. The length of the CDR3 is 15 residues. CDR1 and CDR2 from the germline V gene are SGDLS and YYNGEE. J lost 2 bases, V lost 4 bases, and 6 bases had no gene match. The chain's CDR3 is CASSPREGNTDTQYF. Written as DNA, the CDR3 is TGTGCCAGCAGCCCCCGGGAGGGCAACACAGATACGCAGTATTTT.

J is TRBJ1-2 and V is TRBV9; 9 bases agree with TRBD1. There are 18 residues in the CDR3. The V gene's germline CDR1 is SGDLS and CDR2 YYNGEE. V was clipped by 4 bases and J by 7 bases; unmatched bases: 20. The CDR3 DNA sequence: TGTGCCAGCAGCCTCGGGAGGCGGGTGGGACAGGGAAGGGGTGGCTACACCTTC. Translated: CASSLGRRVGQGRGGYTF.

CDR3 sequence (DNA): TGTGCCATCAGTGAGCCCCTCGACCCACTAGCGGGCGGGACACCGTACAATGAGCAGTTCTTC. Amino acids: CAISEPLDPLAGGTPYNEQFF. This chain joins TRBV10-3 and TRBJ2-1; 9 nucleotides line up with TRBD2. CDR1 is ENHRY and CDR2 is SYGVKD in the germline V gene. V lost 2 bases to trimming and J lost 4 bases; unmatched junction nucleotides: 21. The CDR3 spans 21 residues.

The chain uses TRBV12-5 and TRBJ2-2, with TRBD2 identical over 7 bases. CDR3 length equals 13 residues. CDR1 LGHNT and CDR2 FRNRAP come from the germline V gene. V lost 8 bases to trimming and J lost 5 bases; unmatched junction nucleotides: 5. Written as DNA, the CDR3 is TGTGCTAGTCAAGGGGAGGGAACCGGGGAGCTGTTTTTT. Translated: CASQGEGTGELFF.

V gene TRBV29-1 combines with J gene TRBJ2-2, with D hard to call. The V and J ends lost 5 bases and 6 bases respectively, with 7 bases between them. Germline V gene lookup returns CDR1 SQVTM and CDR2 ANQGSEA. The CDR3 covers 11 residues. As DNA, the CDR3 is TGCAGCGTTCAATCGGCCGGGGAGCTGTTTTTT. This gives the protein CSVQSAGELFF.

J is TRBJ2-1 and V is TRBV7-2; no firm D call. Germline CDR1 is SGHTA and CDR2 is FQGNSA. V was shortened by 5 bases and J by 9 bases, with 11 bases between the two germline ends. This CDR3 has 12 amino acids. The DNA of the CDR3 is TGTGCCAGCAGCCAACGGGTCGGTGAGCAGTTCTTC. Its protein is CASSQRVGEQFF.

Here the CDR3 DNA reads TGTGCCAGCAGTTTAAGCGGTGGGGTTGGACTGTTTTTT. Encoded protein: CASSLSGGVGLFF. The chain recombines TRBV28 with TRBJ1-4; D not resolved. V lost 2 bases, J lost 13 bases, and 14 bases lay in between. The CDR3 is 13 amino acids. The germline gives CDR1 MDHEN, CDR2 SYDVKM.

The CDR3 nucleotides are TGTGCCAGCAGTTCCGGCTCCGGGACAGGGTACGGAGCAGGAAATCAGCCCCAGCATTTT. Amino acid sequence: CASSSGSGTGYGAGNQPQHF. The J gene is TRBJ1-5, the V gene TRBV28, with 9 bases fitting TRBD1. J gave up 4 bases and V 4 bases, and 20 bases lay outside the gene matches. The CDR3 is 20 amino acids. Germline loops: CDR1 MDHEN, CDR2 SYDVKM.

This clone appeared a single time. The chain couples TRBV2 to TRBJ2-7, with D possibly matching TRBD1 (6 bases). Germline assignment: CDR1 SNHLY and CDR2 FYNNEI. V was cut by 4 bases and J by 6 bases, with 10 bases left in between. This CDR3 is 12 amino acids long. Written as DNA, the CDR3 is TGTGCCAGCAGTGTACAGGGTAGCGAGCAGTACTTC. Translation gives CASSVQGSEQYF. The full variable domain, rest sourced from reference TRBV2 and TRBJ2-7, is EPEVTQTPSHQVTQMGQEVILRCVPISNHLYFYWYRQILGQKVEFLVSFYNNEISEKSEIFDDQFSVERPDGSNFTLKIRSTKLEDSAMYFCASSVQGSEQYFGPGTRLTVT.

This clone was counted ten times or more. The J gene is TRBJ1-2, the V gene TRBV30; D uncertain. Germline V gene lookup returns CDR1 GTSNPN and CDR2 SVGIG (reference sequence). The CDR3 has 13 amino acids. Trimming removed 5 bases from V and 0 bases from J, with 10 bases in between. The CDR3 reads CAWAGVANYGYTF. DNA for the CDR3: TGTGCCTGGGCGGGTGTTGCTAACTATGGCTACACCTTC.

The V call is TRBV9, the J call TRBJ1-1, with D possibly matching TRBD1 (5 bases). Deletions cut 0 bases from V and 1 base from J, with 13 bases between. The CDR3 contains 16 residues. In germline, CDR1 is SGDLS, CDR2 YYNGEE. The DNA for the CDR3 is TGTGCCAGCAGCGTAGTTGGGAGGGGATCGAACACTGAAGCTTTCTTT. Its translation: CASSVVGRGSNTEAFF. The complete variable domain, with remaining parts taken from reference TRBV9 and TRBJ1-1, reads DSGVTQTPKHLITATGQRVTLRCSPRSGDLSVYWYQQSLDQGLQFLIQYYNGEERAKGNILERFSAQQFPDLHSELNLSSLELGDSALYFCASSVVGRGSNTEAFFGQGTRLTVV.

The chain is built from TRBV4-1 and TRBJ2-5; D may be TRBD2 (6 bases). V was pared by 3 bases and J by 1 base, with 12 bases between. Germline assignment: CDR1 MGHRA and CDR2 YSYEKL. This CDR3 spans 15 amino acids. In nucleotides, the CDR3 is TGCGCCAGCAGCCAGAGTAGCGGAGTCCAAGAGACCCAGTACTTC. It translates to CASSQSSGVQETQYF.

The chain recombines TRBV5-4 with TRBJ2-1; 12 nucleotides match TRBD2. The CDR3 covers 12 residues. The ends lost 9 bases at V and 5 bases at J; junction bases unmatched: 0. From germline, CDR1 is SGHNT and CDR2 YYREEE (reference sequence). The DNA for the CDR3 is TGTGCCACTAGCGGGGGGGACAATGAGCAGTTCTTC. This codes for CATSGGDNEQFF.

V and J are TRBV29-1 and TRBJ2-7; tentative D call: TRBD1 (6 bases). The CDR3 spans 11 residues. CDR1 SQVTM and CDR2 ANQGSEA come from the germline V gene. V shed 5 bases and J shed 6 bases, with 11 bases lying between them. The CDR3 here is CSVPRGAEQYF. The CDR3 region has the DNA TGCAGCGTTCCCAGGGGTGCCGAGCAGTACTTC.

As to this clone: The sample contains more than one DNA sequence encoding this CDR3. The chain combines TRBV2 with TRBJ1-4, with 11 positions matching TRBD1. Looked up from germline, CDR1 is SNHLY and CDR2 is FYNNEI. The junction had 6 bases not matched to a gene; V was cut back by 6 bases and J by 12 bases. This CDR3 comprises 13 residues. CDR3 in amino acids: CASSGRTGGELFF. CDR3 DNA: TGTGCCAGCAGCGGTAGGACAGGGGGCGAACTGTTTTTT.

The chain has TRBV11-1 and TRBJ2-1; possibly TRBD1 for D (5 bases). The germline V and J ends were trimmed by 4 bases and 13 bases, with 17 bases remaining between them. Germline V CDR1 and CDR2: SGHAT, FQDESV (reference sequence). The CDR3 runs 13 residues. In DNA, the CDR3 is TGTGCCAGCAGCTCATTGACAGACACTACCCAGTTCTTC. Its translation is CASSSLTDTTQFF.

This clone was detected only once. The CDR3 nucleotides read TGTGCCATTAGACTAGCTGGGGCCTACGAGCAGTACTTC. Protein product: CAIRLAGAYEQYF. V and J are TRBV10-3 and TRBJ2-7, with TRBD2 matching 7 bases. Germline V lookup: CDR1 ENHRY, CDR2 SYGVKD. V was clipped by 9 bases and J by 2 bases; unmatched bases: 7. The CDR3 extends over 13 amino acids.

CDR3 bases: TGTGCCAGTAGTATAAACCCCCCCCTACTTGGGAGAGTAAATGAGCAGTTCTTC. Translating it yields CASSINPPLLGRVNEQFF. The chain has TRBV19 and TRBJ2-1; maybe TRBD2 (5 bases). The V end lost 2 bases, the J end lost 7 bases, and 24 bases lay between the germline ends. In germline, CDR1 is LNHDA, CDR2 SQIVND (reference sequence). This CDR3 comprises 18 residues.

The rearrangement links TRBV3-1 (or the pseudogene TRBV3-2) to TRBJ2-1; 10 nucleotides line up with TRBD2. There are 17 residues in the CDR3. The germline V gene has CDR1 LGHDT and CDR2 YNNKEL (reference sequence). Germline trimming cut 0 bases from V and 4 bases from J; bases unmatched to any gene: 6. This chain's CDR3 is CASSQEPPSGSYNEQFF. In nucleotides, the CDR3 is TGTGCCAGCAGCCAAGAACCTCCTAGCGGGAGTTACAATGAGCAGTTCTTC.